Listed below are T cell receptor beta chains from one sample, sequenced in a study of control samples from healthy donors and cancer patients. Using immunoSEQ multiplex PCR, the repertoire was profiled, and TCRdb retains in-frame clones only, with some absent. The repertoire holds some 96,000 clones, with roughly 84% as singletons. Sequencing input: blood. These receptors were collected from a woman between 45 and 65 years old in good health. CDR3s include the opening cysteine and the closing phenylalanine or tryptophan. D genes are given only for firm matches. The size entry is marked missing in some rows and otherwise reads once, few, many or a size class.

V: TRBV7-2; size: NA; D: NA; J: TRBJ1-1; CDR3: CASSAYVPGAFF; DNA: TGTGCCAGCAGCGCATACGTCCCGGGAGCTTTCTTT
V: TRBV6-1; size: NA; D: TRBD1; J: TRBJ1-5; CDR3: CASSDNRGLNQPQHF; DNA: TGTGCCAGCAGTGATAACAGGGGCCTCAATCAGCCCCAGCATTTT
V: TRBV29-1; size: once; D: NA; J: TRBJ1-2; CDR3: CSVYAPKEWREYGYTF; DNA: TGCAGCGTCTATGCACCAAAAGAGTGGAGGGAGTATGGCTACACCTTC
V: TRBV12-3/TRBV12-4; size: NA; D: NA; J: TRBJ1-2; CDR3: CASSLAQAGYTF; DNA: TGTGCCAGCAGTTTAGCCCAGGCCGGCTACACCTTC
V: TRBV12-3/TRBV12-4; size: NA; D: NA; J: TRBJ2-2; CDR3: CASSPAWELFF; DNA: TGTGCCAGCAGCCCGGCATGGGAGCTGTTTTTT
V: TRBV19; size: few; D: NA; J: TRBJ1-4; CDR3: CASTATAILATNEKLFF; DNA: TGTGCCAGTACCGCGACGGCGATACTTGCAACTAATGAAAAACTGTTTTTT
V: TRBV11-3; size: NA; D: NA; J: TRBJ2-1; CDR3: CASSGQYNEQFF; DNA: TGTGCCAGCAGTGGACAGTACAATGAGCAGTTCTTC
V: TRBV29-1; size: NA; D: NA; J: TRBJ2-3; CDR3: CSGRRLSSDTQYF; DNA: TGCAGCGGCAGGCGACTGTCCTCAGATACGCAGTATTTT
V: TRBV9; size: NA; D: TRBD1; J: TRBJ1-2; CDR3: CASSRTGEDGYTF; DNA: TGTGCCAGCAGCCGGACAGGGGAGGATGGCTACACCTTC
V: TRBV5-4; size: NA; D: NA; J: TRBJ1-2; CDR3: CASSSSVGDLGGYTF; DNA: TGTGCCAGCAGCTCGTCGGTGGGCGACCTAGGGGGCTACACCTTC
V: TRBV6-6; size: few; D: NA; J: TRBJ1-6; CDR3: CASSTKNSPLHF; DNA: TGTGCCAGCAGTACCAAGAATTCACCCCTCCACTTT
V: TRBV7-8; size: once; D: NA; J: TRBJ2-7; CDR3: CASSNYEQYF; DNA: TGTGCCAGCAGCAACTACGAGCAGTACTTC
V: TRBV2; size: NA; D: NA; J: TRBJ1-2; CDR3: CASRREGQPNYGYTF; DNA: TGTGCCAGCAGGAGGGAAGGGCAGCCTAACTATGGCTACACCTTC
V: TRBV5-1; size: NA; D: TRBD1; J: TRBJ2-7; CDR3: CASRRAGTGGTWGEQYF; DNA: TGCGCCAGCAGACGCGCAGGGACAGGTGGAACATGGGGAGAGCAGTACTTC
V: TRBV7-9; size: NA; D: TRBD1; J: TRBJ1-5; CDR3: CASSLTLQGIGPQHF; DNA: TGTGCCAGCAGCCTAACTTTACAGGGGATAGGGCCCCAGCATTTT
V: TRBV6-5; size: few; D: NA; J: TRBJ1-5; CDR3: CASSRDFRGQPQHF; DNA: TGTGCCAGCAGCCGGGACTTCCGCGGCCAGCCCCAGCATTTT
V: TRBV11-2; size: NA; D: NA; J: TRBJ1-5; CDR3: CASSLGWQGNQPQHF; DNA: TGTGCCAGCAGCTTAGGGTGGCAGGGCAATCAGCCCCAGCATTTT
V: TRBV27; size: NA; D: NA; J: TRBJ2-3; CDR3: CASTSGPTDTQYF; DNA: TGTGCCAGCACAAGCGGTCCCACAGATACGCAGTATTTT
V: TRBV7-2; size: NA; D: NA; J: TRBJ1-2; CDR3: CASSLGVSYGYTF; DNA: TGTGCCAGCAGCTTAGGGGTAAGCTATGGCTACACCTTC
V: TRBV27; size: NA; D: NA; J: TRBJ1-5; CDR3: CASSPWGVSNQPQHF; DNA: TGTGCCAGCAGTCCCTGGGGAGTTAGCAATCAGCCCCAGCATTTT
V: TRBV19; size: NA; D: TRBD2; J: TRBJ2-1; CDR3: CASTLGTSAREQFF; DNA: TGTGCCAGTACCTTGGGTACTAGCGCACGGGAGCAGTTCTTC
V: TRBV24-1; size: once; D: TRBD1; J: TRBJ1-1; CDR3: CATSDCDRAEENTEAFF; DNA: TGTGCCACCAGTGATTGTGACAGGGCCGAAGAGAACACTGAAGCTTTCTTT
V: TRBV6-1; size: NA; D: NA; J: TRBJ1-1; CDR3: CASSDRVLRPAFF; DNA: TGTGCCAGCAGTGATCGGGTCCTTCGGCCAGCTTTCTTT
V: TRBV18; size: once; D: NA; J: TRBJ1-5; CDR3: CASSLTQRDQPQHF; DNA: TGTGCCAGCTCACTAACACAACGAGATCAGCCCCAGCATTTT
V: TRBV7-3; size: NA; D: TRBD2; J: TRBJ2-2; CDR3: CASSMSGRGNTGELFF; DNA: TGTGCCAGCAGCATGTCAGGGAGGGGGAACACCGGGGAGCTGTTTTTT
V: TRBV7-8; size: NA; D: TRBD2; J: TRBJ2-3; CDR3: CASSLAGRGTDTQYF; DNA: TGTGCCAGCAGTTTAGCGGGACGCGGCACAGATACGCAGTATTTT
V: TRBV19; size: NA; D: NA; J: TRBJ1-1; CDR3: CASKHPGASTEAFF; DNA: TGTGCCAGTAAACATCCGGGTGCCTCAACTGAAGCTTTCTTT
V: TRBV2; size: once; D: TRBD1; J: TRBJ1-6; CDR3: CASSGDSGNSPLHF; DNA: TGTGCCAGCAGCGGGGACAGCGGGAATTCACCCCTCCACTTT
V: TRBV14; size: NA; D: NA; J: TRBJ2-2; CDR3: CASRYTGATNTGELFF; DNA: TGTGCCAGCAGATATACCGGGGCTACAAACACCGGGGAGCTGTTTTTT
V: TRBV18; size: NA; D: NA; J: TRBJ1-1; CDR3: CASSPPLGPNTEAFF; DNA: TGTGCCAGCTCACCACCGTTAGGCCCGAACACTGAAGCTTTCTTT
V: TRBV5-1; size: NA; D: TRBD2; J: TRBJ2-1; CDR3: CASSQTSGRSYNEQFF; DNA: TGCGCCAGCAGCCAGACTAGCGGGAGGTCCTACAATGAGCAGTTCTTC